This paragraph covers one T cell receptor beta chain sequence. This record belongs to a study of shared clonotypes between healthy human individuals. Sorted subsets were amplified in replicate PCRs using around 220 ng DNA, 32,000 or so T cell genomes. The repertoire was sequenced with immunoSEQ multiplex PCR; TCRdb's copy has only in-frame clones and lacks some. The repertoire holds roughly 1.5 million clones, with 95% to 99% as singletons. The clonotype comes from a man in his thirties or forties in good health. Input material: naive CD4+ T cells sorted from blood. Subset specified: CD45RA+ positively selected.

In DNA, the CDR3 is TGTGCCAGCAGCTCGGGACTAGCGGGAGGCTCCTACGAGCAGTACTTC. Translation: CASSSGLAGGSYEQYF. This chain joins TRBV11-2 and TRBJ2-7; the match to TRBD2 covers 15 bases. This CDR3 has 16 residues. Germline V gene data show CDR1 as SGHAT and CDR2 as FQNNGV. V was clipped by 4 bases and J by 0 bases; unmatched bases: 1.